These T cell receptor beta chains were read from a single sample in a study of T-cell memory formation after mild COVID-19. TCRdb reprocessed the 5' RACE reads via MiXCR and lists one record per CDR3 protein. The sample contains about 600,000 distinct CDR3 sequences, less than 25% of which appear only once. Sequenced input: PBMCs or a T cell subset sorted from them (not recorded which). The receptor source for this set is an adult woman who had mild COVID-19 (a few samples of this study predate the infection). Cell type and time point are not known. Each CDR3 is given with its conserved first and last residue. Each record gives: J gene, V gene, clone size, D gene, CDR3 DNA, CDR3 protein. A D gene is named only where the DNA matches it firmly. The size of a clone is reported for some rows only, either as once, few or many, or as a class for expanded clones.

j_call: TRBJ2-3
v_call: TRBV10-3
clone_size: few
d_call: -
cdr3_nt: TGTGCCATCAGTGAAGTATTAGGGGGGACTGACCTCACAGATACGCAGTATTTT
cdr3_aa: CAISEVLGGTDLTDTQYF

j_call: TRBJ1-6
v_call: TRBV12-3/TRBV12-4
clone_size: many
d_call: TRBD1
cdr3_nt: TGTGCCAGCAGTGCACAGGGGGGGAATTCACCCCTCCACTTT
cdr3_aa: CASSAQGGNSPLHF

j_call: TRBJ1-2
v_call: TRBV13
clone_size: -
d_call: -
cdr3_nt: TGTGCCAGCAGCCGGGCGATGCGGGGGAACTATGGCTACACCTTC
cdr3_aa: CASSRAMRGNYGYTF

j_call: TRBJ1-5
v_call: TRBV20-1
clone_size: -
d_call: -
cdr3_nt: TGCAGTGCTAGCTCAGGCAATCAGCCCCAGCATTTT
cdr3_aa: CSASSGNQPQHF

j_call: TRBJ1-6
v_call: TRBV20-1
clone_size: -
d_call: -
cdr3_nt: TGCAGTGCTAGCCCGCGGTCAGGGTTGGCCAATTCACCCCTCCACTTT
cdr3_aa: CSASPRSGLANSPLHF

j_call: TRBJ2-7
v_call: TRBV15
clone_size: few
d_call: -
cdr3_nt: TGTGCCACCAGCAGAGTGGGGAGCGAGCAGTACTTC
cdr3_aa: CATSRVGSEQYF

j_call: TRBJ1-1
v_call: TRBV5-1
clone_size: few
d_call: -
cdr3_nt: TGCGCCAGCAGCTTGGGGGACCCCACTGAAGCTTTCTTT
cdr3_aa: CASSLGDPTEAFF

j_call: TRBJ2-1
v_call: TRBV4-2
clone_size: -
d_call: -
cdr3_nt: TGTGCCAGCAGCCAAGATATGGGAGGATCACCCTACAATGAGCAGTTCTTC
cdr3_aa: CASSQDMGGSPYNEQFF

j_call: TRBJ2-5
v_call: TRBV3-1
clone_size: -
d_call: TRBD2
cdr3_nt: TGTGCCAGCGCGGGGGGCCTGAGAGCCCAGTACTTC
cdr3_aa: CASAGGLRAQYF

j_call: TRBJ2-7
v_call: TRBV29-1
clone_size: few
d_call: TRBD1
cdr3_nt: TGCAGCGCCGGGACAGGGGGCTACGAGCAGTACTTC
cdr3_aa: CSAGTGGYEQYF

j_call: TRBJ2-5
v_call: TRBV7-2
clone_size: -
d_call: -
cdr3_nt: TGTGCCAGCAGCTTAGGAGCCCTAGTGCTAGAGACCCAGTACTTC
cdr3_aa: CASSLGALVLETQYF

j_call: TRBJ1-2
v_call: TRBV5-6
clone_size: -
d_call: TRBD1
cdr3_nt: TGTGCCAGCCACAGCTTGGGGACAGGGCTATATGGCTACACCTTC
cdr3_aa: CASHSLGTGLYGYTF

j_call: TRBJ2-5
v_call: TRBV30
clone_size: few
d_call: TRBD1
cdr3_nt: TGTGCCTGGGGGGGGACAGGCCAAGAGACCCAGTACTTC
cdr3_aa: CAWGGTGQETQYF

j_call: TRBJ2-3
v_call: TRBV6-2/TRBV6-3
clone_size: -
d_call: TRBD2
cdr3_nt: TGTGCCAGCAGTAAGCCCCGTCCGGGACTAGCGGGAAACACAGATACGCAGTATTTT
cdr3_aa: CASSKPRPGLAGNTDTQYF

j_call: TRBJ1-1
v_call: TRBV7-9
clone_size: -
d_call: TRBD1
cdr3_nt: TGTGCCAGCAGCTCGGACAGGGGGCGAATGTTACCTGAAGCTTTCTTT
cdr3_aa: CASSSDRGRMLPEAFF

j_call: TRBJ1-1
v_call: TRBV6-2/TRBV6-3
clone_size: once
d_call: -
cdr3_nt: TGTGCCAGCAAAAACGAGTTAGGGGCGACTGGAAACACTGAAGCTTTCTTT
cdr3_aa: CASKNELGATGNTEAFF

j_call: TRBJ2-5
v_call: TRBV3-1
clone_size: -
d_call: TRBD2
cdr3_nt: TGTGCCAGCAGCCAAGAGAGGCTAGCGGGAGTTGGGCAAGAGACCCAGTACTTC
cdr3_aa: CASSQERLAGVGQETQYF

j_call: TRBJ2-7
v_call: TRBV14
clone_size: few
d_call: -
cdr3_nt: TGTGCCAGCAGCCAACCAGGGGCCCGCGCTAAGGAGCAGTACTTC
cdr3_aa: CASSQPGARAKEQYF

j_call: TRBJ2-3
v_call: TRBV6-5
clone_size: -
d_call: -
cdr3_nt: TGTGCCAGCAGTTACTCCGGGGCGGGGCGGGGTACGCAGTATTTT
cdr3_aa: CASSYSGAGRGTQYF

j_call: TRBJ2-5
v_call: TRBV5-1
clone_size: -
d_call: -
cdr3_nt: TGCGCCAGCACCCAGGGTCAGGAGGAGACCCAGTACTTC
cdr3_aa: CASTQGQEETQYF

j_call: TRBJ2-2
v_call: TRBV24-1
clone_size: -
d_call: -
cdr3_nt: TGTGCCACCAGTGAAATTGGTGAGAGGAACACCGGGGAGCTGTTTTTT
cdr3_aa: CATSEIGERNTGELFF

j_call: TRBJ1-4
v_call: TRBV11-2
clone_size: -
d_call: TRBD1
cdr3_nt: TGTGCCAGCAGCTTAGCCCAGGGGGCTGGGGAAAAACTGTTTTTT
cdr3_aa: CASSLAQGAGEKLFF

j_call: TRBJ2-3
v_call: TRBV10-3
clone_size: few
d_call: TRBD1
cdr3_nt: TGTGCCATCAGCGGGACAGCCTTCACAGATACGCAGTATTTT
cdr3_aa: CAISGTAFTDTQYF

j_call: TRBJ2-5
v_call: TRBV5-1
clone_size: -
d_call: TRBD2
cdr3_nt: TGCGCCAGCAGCTCGTTACCGGGGGGTTTACAAGAGACCCAGTACTTC
cdr3_aa: CASSSLPGGLQETQYF

j_call: TRBJ2-3
v_call: TRBV7-9
clone_size: few
d_call: -
cdr3_nt: TGTGCCAGCAGAATACCCGGGGACCCCACAGATACGCAGTATTTT
cdr3_aa: CASRIPGDPTDTQYF

j_call: TRBJ2-7
v_call: TRBV12-3/TRBV12-4
clone_size: -
d_call: -
cdr3_nt: TGTGCCAGCAGGCCCCGGGGGATTCGCTACGAGCAGTACTTC
cdr3_aa: CASRPRGIRYEQYF

j_call: TRBJ2-7
v_call: TRBV12-3/TRBV12-4
clone_size: -
d_call: -
cdr3_nt: TGTGCCAGCAGTGAGTTAGACCAGCAGTACTTC
cdr3_aa: CASSELDQQYF

j_call: TRBJ2-3
v_call: TRBV27
clone_size: few
d_call: -
cdr3_nt: TGTGCCAGCAGCCGGGGCGGGCAGGATACGCAGTATTTT
cdr3_aa: CASSRGGQDTQYF

j_call: TRBJ2-7
v_call: TRBV15
clone_size: -
d_call: TRBD1
cdr3_nt: TGTGCCACCAGCGAGGACAGGGTAAACTACGAGCAGTACTTC
cdr3_aa: CATSEDRVNYEQYF

j_call: TRBJ2-7
v_call: TRBV30
clone_size: few
d_call: -
cdr3_nt: TGTGCCTGGACTGGCGGATCCTACGAGCAGTACTTC
cdr3_aa: CAWTGGSYEQYF

j_call: TRBJ2-1
v_call: TRBV7-8
clone_size: few
d_call: -
cdr3_nt: TGTGCCAGCAGCTTTAGGCTAGCGATATCCAATGAGCAGTTCTTC
cdr3_aa: CASSFRLAISNEQFF

j_call: TRBJ1-3
v_call: TRBV7-9
clone_size: -
d_call: -
cdr3_nt: TGTGCCAGCAGCGAATCAGAAGGCACCATATATTTT
cdr3_aa: CASSESEGTIYF